These T cell receptor beta chains were read from a single sample in a study of blood T cell repertoires in COVID-19. Sequenced by immunoSEQ multiplex PCR; TCRdb stores in-frame clones only, minus some. The repertoire holds approximately 170,000 clones, with just over 85% as singletons. Source material: peripheral blood. These receptors originate from a man aged 50-59 years with active or convalescent COVID-19. The conserved cysteine and the conserved F or W are not part of the CDR3 here. Each record gives: V gene, J gene, CDR3 protein.

V: TRBV12-3/TRBV12-4
J: TRBJ1-5
CDR3: ASSIGEAQH

V: TRBV7-2
J: TRBJ2-7
CDR3: ASSLVPGGEQY

V: TRBV27
J: TRBJ1-5
CDR3: ASSNGQPNQPQH

V: TRBV30
J: TRBJ2-7
CDR3: AWSANSGSSYEQY

V: TRBV7-2
J: TRBJ1-5
CDR3: ASSSDGGLQPQH

V: TRBV29-1
J: TRBJ1-1
CDR3: SAPRGGERAF

V: TRBV5-6
J: TRBJ1-2
CDR3: ASSPGGVDYGYT

V: TRBV15
J: TRBJ1-2
CDR3: ATSKGRDYGYT

V: TRBV27
J: TRBJ1-2
CDR3: ASKGGNYGYT

V: TRBV7-9
J: TRBJ1-2
CDR3: ASSRLVGYGYT

V: TRBV11-2
J: TRBJ1-2
CDR3: ASSLQRGEYT

V: TRBV2
J: TRBJ2-2
CDR3: ASETGGFSTGELF

V: TRBV6-5
J: TRBJ1-2
CDR3: ASLPQGAGEGYT

V: TRBV7-2
J: TRBJ2-5
CDR3: ASSSGLSQETQY

V: TRBV9
J: TRBJ1-6
CDR3: ASSVGDTGSPLH

V: TRBV3-1/TRBV3-2
J: TRBJ2-3
CDR3: ASSQGTGVHTQY

V: TRBV2
J: TRBJ2-3
CDR3: ASRTGVGVGTDTQY

V: TRBV3-1/TRBV3-2
J: TRBJ2-2
CDR3: ASSHTRGTGELF

V: TRBV6-5
J: TRBJ1-1
CDR3: ASSPTRNTEAF

V: TRBV7-6
J: TRBJ2-1
CDR3: ASGSEWGDEQF

V: TRBV19
J: TRBJ2-5
CDR3: ASSIGGEETQY

V: TRBV5-1
J: TRBJ2-5
CDR3: ASSLAPAGAQETQY

V: TRBV12-5
J: TRBJ2-7
CDR3: ASGHGTDYEQY

V: TRBV20-1
J: TRBJ2-1
CDR3: SASGGGASSYNEQF

V: TRBV12-3/TRBV12-4
J: TRBJ2-5
CDR3: ASSPGIETQY

V: TRBV5-1
J: TRBJ2-3
CDR3: ASTPGTGTYTQY

V: TRBV5-4
J: TRBJ2-3
CDR3: ASSSTTGLAGASTDTQY

V: TRBV7-3
J: TRBJ2-1
CDR3: ASSLGTNYNEQF

V: TRBV27
J: TRBJ2-1
CDR3: ASIPRPGLDPYNEQF

V: TRBV4-2
J: TRBJ1-1
CDR3: ASSQEFWTNTEAF

V: TRBV11-3
J: TRBJ2-1
CDR3: ASSLKASVDHEQF

V: TRBV30
J: TRBJ2-3
CDR3: AWSVGSVFTDTQY

V: TRBV7-3
J: TRBJ2-3
CDR3: ASSPLGGDTQY